This T cell receptor beta chain was recovered during a study of T cells in women clearing cervical HPV infection. For the study at large: Controls were women whose single incident HPV16 infection cleared within 12 months without precancer or cancer.

The CDR3 has 14 amino acids. Germline assignment: CDR1 LNHDA and CDR2 SQIVND (reference sequence). The protocol was immunoSEQ multiplex PCR, while the TCRdb copy is restricted to in-frame clones and leaves out a portion. Its clone listing holds fewer than 35,000 clones. As concerns this clone: Coverage ceases 3 residues before the CDR3 finishes, and the germline J gene fills in the end. Other DNA sequences in the sample encode the same CDR3.

Material: blood buffy coat. This sequence was found in a woman aged 18 to 75 with a cervical HPV16 infection that either progressed to CIN3+ or cleared (not recorded which). The J gene is TRBJ2-2, the V gene TRBV19; D is possibly TRBD2 (5 bases). The CDR3 loop reads CASSRGLQNSPLFF. The DNA read from the CDR3 is TGTGCCAGTAGTAGAGGACTGCAAAATTCGCCG.